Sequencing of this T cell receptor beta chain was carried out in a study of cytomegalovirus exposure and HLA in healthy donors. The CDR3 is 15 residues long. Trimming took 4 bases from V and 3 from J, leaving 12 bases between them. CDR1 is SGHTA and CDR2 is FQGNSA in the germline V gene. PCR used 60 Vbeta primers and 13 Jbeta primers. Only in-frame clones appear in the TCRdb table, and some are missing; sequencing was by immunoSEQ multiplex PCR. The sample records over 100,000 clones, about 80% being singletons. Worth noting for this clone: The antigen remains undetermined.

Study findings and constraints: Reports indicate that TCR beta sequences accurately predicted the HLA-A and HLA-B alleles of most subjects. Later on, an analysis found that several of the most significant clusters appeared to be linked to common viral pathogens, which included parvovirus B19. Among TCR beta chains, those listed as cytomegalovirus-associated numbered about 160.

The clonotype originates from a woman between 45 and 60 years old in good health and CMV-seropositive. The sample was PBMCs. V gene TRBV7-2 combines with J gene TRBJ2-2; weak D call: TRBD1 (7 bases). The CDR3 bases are TGTGCCAGCAGCTCAGGGGGGAAGGACACCGGGGAGCTGTTTTTT. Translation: CASSSGGKDTGELFF.